Each of the 22 T cell receptor beta chains below was sequenced from the same sample in a study of control samples from healthy donors and cancer patients. Profiled with immunoSEQ multiplex PCR; TCRdb holds only in-frame clones, not every one. This sample has some 410,000 clones, with 80% to 95% found just once. The sample consisted of PBMCs. Every receptor here comes from a man aged 35-49 years with head and neck cancer.

This sequence joins TRBV19 and TRBJ2-7; tentatively, D is TRBD1 or TRBD2 (5 bases each). Germline CDR1 reads LNHDA; CDR2 reads SQIVND (reference sequence). This CDR3 has 15 residues. V was clipped by 9 bases and J by 6 bases, with 24 bases between them. The CDR3 is CASKNTGTGPGEQYF. The DNA of the CDR3 is TGTGCCAGCAAGAACACCGGCACGGGACCGGGCGAGCAGTACTTC.

CDR3 in amino acids: CASSVGRWATNEQFF. In nucleotides, the CDR3 is TGCGCCAGCAGTGTCGGACGGTGGGCGACAAATGAGCAGTTCTTC. The V gene is TRBV10-1, the J gene TRBJ2-1; D ambiguous. The length of the CDR3 is 15 residues. V was clipped by 4 bases and J by 7 bases, with 17 bases between them. The germline V gene has CDR1 WNHNN and CDR2 SYGVQD (reference sequence).

This clone was seen more than once but under ten times. The chain uses TRBV5-6 and TRBJ2-7, with TRBD1 matching 7 bases. V gave up 0 bases and J gave up 4 bases; unmatched junction bases: 4. The CDR3 sequence is 14 residues long. Per germline, CDR1 SGHDT and CDR2 YYEEEE. This chain's CDR3 is CASSLETGRYEQYF. Here the CDR3 DNA reads TGTGCCAGCAGCTTGGAGACAGGGCGATACGAGCAGTACTTC. The full variable domain, rest sourced from reference TRBV5-6 and TRBJ2-7, is DAGVTQSPTHLIKTRGQQVTLRCSPKSGHDTVSWYQQALGQGPQFIFQYYEEEERQRGNFPDRFSGHQFPNYSSELNVNALLLGDSALYLCASSLETGRYEQYFGPGTRLTVT.

This clone appeared a few times. The chain recombines TRBV6-5 with TRBJ2-7, with a tentative D call TRBD1 (7 bases). This CDR3 is built from 15 residues. In germline, CDR1 is MNHEY, CDR2 SVGAGI. The ends were cut back, 7 bases at V and 1 base at J, with 17 bases in the middle. The chain's CDR3 is CASTMVQGGSYEQYF. The CDR3 DNA is TGTGCCAGCACCATGGTCCAGGGGGGATCCTACGAGCAGTACTTC.

V usage is TRBV28 and J usage is TRBJ2-7, with no clear D. The germline V and J ends were trimmed by 2 bases and 1 base, with 9 bases remaining between them. CDR3 size: 14 residues. CDR1 is MDHEN and CDR2 is SYDVKM in the germline V gene. The CDR3 loop reads CASSLRPVSYEQYF. The CDR3 DNA follows: TGTGCCAGCAGTTTACGCCCGGTATCCTACGAGCAGTACTTC. The full variable domain, with the rest looked up from reference TRBV28 and TRBJ2-7, is DVKVTQSSRYLVKRTGEKVFLECVQDMDHENMFWYRQDPGLGLRLIYFSYDVKMKEKGDIPEGYSVSREKKERFSLILESASTNQTSMYLCASSLRPVSYEQYFGPGTRLTVT.

This clone was counted a single time. The chain couples TRBV9 to TRBJ2-7, with a tentative D call TRBD2 (5 bases). Trimming took 3 bases from V and 6 from J, leaving 10 bases between them. Germline assignment: CDR1 SGDLS and CDR2 YYNGEE. The CDR3 consists of 12 residues. CDR3 region: CASSEAGSEQYF. As DNA, the CDR3 is TGTGCCAGCAGCGAGGCGGGCAGCGAGCAGTACTTC.

The V gene is TRBV18, the J gene TRBJ1-1; D is possibly TRBD1 (5 bases). V was trimmed by 6 bases and J by 6 bases, leaving 11 bases between them. Germline lookup yields CDR1 KGHSH and CDR2 LQKENI. This CDR3 is built from 12 residues. This chain's CDR3 is CASSPGVSEAFF. CDR3 coding DNA: TGTGCCAGCTCCCCGGGGGTGTCTGAAGCTTTCTTT. The full variable domain, with the rest looked up from reference TRBV18 and TRBJ1-1, is NAGVMQNPRHLVRRRGQEARLRCSPMKGHSHVYWYRQLPEEGLKFMVYLQKENIIDESGMPKERFSAEFPKEGPSILRIQQVVRGDSAAYFCASSPGVSEAFFGQGTRLTVV.

This clone was detected a few times. The V gene is TRBV19, the J gene TRBJ2-1, with D unclear. The V gene lost 5 bases and the J gene lost 0 bases, with 11 bases spanning the gap. Germline CDR1 reads LNHDA; CDR2 reads SQIVND (reference sequence). The CDR3 consists of 15 residues. The CDR3 is CASSPLYSSYNEQFF. Written as DNA, the CDR3 is TGTGCCAGTAGTCCCTTATACTCCTCCTACAATGAGCAGTTCTTC.

The chain combines TRBV10-3 with TRBJ2-3; 7 bases align to TRBD1. The CDR3 runs to 19 residues. Trimming at V came to 1 base and at J to 4 bases, leaving 17 bases not matched to a gene. Looked up from germline, CDR1 is ENHRY and CDR2 is SYGVKD. The CDR3: CAISELPPGQSGGADTQYF. The CDR3 DNA follows: TGTGCCATCAGTGAGTTGCCACCGGGACAGTCAGGTGGGGCAGATACGCAGTATTTT.

This clone was detected a few times. This rearrangement joins TRBV11-3 to TRBJ2-5, with D uncertain. This CDR3 has 14 amino acids. Germline loops: CDR1 SGHNT, CDR2 YENEEA. The ends were cut back, 5 bases at V and 1 base at J, with 11 bases in the middle. CDR3 residues: CASSPWESQETQYF. CDR3 sequence (DNA): TGTGCCAGCAGCCCCTGGGAAAGCCAAGAGACCCAGTACTTC.

This chain joins TRBV5-1 and TRBJ2-3; D is possibly TRBD1 (6 bases). This CDR3 region has 17 residues. V lost 2 bases and J lost 2, with 18 bases in between. CDR1 and CDR2 (germline): SGHRS, YFSETQ. The CDR3 protein is CASSLISPGQITDTQYF. The DNA of the CDR3 is TGCGCCAGCAGCTTAATCTCCCCCGGACAGATCACAGATACGCAGTATTTT.

The chain has TRBV19 and TRBJ2-1; 10 bases line up with TRBD1. Unmatched junction bases numbered 12, after V lost 3 bases and J lost 4 bases. Per germline, CDR1 LNHDA and CDR2 SQIVND (reference sequence). The CDR3 contains 18 residues. CDR3 amino acids: CASSISLPWDRGYNEQFF. The CDR3 DNA reads as TGTGCCAGTAGTATTAGTCTCCCCTGGGACAGGGGATACAATGAGCAGTTCTTC. The entire variable domain, with the rest obtained from reference TRBV19 and TRBJ2-1, is as follows: DGGITQSPKYLFRKEGQNVTLSCEQNLNHDAMYWYRQDPGQGLRLIYYSQIVNDFQKGDIAEGYSVSREKKESFPLTVTSAQKNPTAFYLCASSISLPWDRGYNEQFFGPGTRLTVL.

This chain joins TRBV5-4 and TRBJ2-5; D is perhaps TRBD1 or TRBD2 (5 bases each). With 0 bases removed from V and 1 base from J, the gap between germline ends came to 10 bases. CDR3 length: 15 residues. CDR1 is SGHNT and CDR2 is YYREEE in the germline V gene (reference sequence). CDR3 nucleotide sequence: TGTGCCAGCAGCTTGGCCGGGGCGCCCCAAGAGACCCAGTACTTC. Protein: CASSLAGAPQETQYF.

The V gene is TRBV19, the J gene TRBJ1-5; D is perhaps TRBD1 (5 bases). The CDR3 spans 16 residues. V lost 4 bases and J lost 4, with 17 bases in between. Germline values: CDR1 LNHDA, CDR2 SQIVND (reference sequence). This chain's CDR3 is CASSKNPGPTNQPQHF. Here the CDR3 DNA reads TGTGCCAGTAGTAAGAACCCGGGGCCGACTAATCAGCCCCAGCATTTT.

V usage is TRBV7-9 and J usage is TRBJ1-3; 7 positions match TRBD1. V was pared by 9 bases and J by 0 bases, with 5 bases of the junction left unmatched. Germline loops: CDR1 SEHNR, CDR2 FQNEAQ (reference sequence). This CDR3 comprises 14 residues. This chain's CDR3 is CASRGQTSGNTIYF. DNA of the CDR3: TGTGCCAGTAGGGGACAGACCTCTGGAAACACCATATATTTT.

The V gene is TRBV2, the J gene TRBJ2-3; D is unresolved. V was clipped by 7 bases and J by 3 bases, with 8 bases between them. Germline loops: CDR1 SNHLY, CDR2 FYNNEI. There are 12 residues in the CDR3. The CDR3, as DNA: TGTGCCAGCATTGGGAAGACAGATACGCAGTATTTT. Amino acids: CASIGKTDTQYF.

The CDR3 DNA sequence: TGTGCCAGCAGTTCCACGACGGTAGGGGGCGGCTACACCTTC. The encoded protein is CASSSTTVGGGYTF. The V and J genes are TRBV6-6 and TRBJ1-2; 7 nucleotides line up with TRBD1. The J segment lost 8 bases and the V segment lost 4 bases, leaving 10 bases of the junction unmatched. CDR3 length: 14 residues. Germline V CDR1 and CDR2: MNHNY, SVGAGI (reference sequence).

The gene calls are TRBV7-2 and TRBJ2-7; perhaps TRBD1 as D (5 bases). CDR1 is SGHTA, CDR2 FQGNSA, per germline. The length of the CDR3 is 13 residues. V lost 3 bases and J lost 4, with 10 bases in between. This CDR3 reads CASSFARQYEQYF. The CDR3, as DNA: TGTGCCAGCAGCTTTGCACGACAGTACGAGCAGTACTTC.

This chain uses TRBV27 with TRBJ2-1; maybe TRBD1 (5 bases). Germline-derived CDR1 and CDR2 are MNHEY and SMNVEV (reference sequence). There are 14 residues in the CDR3. The V end was cut by 5 bases, the J end by 6 bases, with 14 bases between. For the CDR3, the DNA is TGTGCCAGCAGTAGACAGACGAAAGGCAATGAGCAGTTCTTC. Translating it yields CASSRQTKGNEQFF.

This clone occurred once. The rearrangement uses TRBV28 and TRBJ1-2; no definite D call. Trimming stripped 3 bases from V and 4 bases from J, with 3 bases between. Germline V gene sequence: CDR1 MDHEN, CDR2 SYDVKM. The CDR3 has 11 amino acids. The CDR3 region is CASSFPYGYTF. The CDR3 DNA follows: TGTGCCAGCAGTTTCCCCTATGGCTACACCTTC.

This clone was detected only a few times. V usage is TRBV7-9 and J usage is TRBJ2-1; D is perhaps TRBD2 (7 bases). Germline lookup yields CDR1 SEHNR and CDR2 FQNEAQ (reference sequence). This CDR3 has 15 residues. With 2 bases removed from V and 6 bases from J, the gap between germline ends came to 14 bases. CDR3 coding DNA: TGTGCCAGCAGCTTACTGGCAGGGGAGGGCAATGAGCAGTTCTTC. Translated: CASSLLAGEGNEQFF.

The chain is built from TRBV19 and TRBJ1-4, with no clear D. The CDR3 is 15 amino acids. V was trimmed by 5 bases and J by 0 bases, leaving 10 bases between them. Germline V gene sequence: CDR1 LNHDA, CDR2 SQIVND (reference sequence). The CDR3 spells CASSPDTPTNEKLFF. The CDR3 DNA reads as TGTGCCAGTAGTCCCGACACCCCAACTAATGAAAAACTGTTTTTT.